This TCR beta chain was sequenced for a study of cytomegalovirus exposure and HLA in healthy donors (dated by TCRdb to 2015 to 2018). Background on the whole study: According to an earlier analysis of several hundred of the donors, about 180 million T cells yielded 90 million to 140 million unique TCR beta sequences and 276 Gb of sequence data. The study aimed to test whether signatures of past pathogen exposure could be identified by cataloging public T cell receptors. Besides the first cohort of more than 650 subjects, a separate validation cohort made up of 120 different subjects was used. All discovery cohort repertoires had been generated on a single sequencing platform. Donor age, sex, ethnicity and CMV serostatus were compiled alongside the repertoire data. The study used immunosequencing to profile the T cell repertoires of several hundred subjects and linked those repertoires to cytomegalovirus serostatus. A later analysis re-analyzed previously published TCR beta repertoires from about 730 donors and added high-resolution HLA genotyping to study TCR occurrence patterns. The study combined high-throughput TCR immunosequencing, statistical association of individual TCRs with disease status, and machine learning to predict cytomegalovirus infection status. To decide whether each TCR beta V gene segment behaved as functional or pseudogenic, an earlier analysis of fewer than 750 of the donors relied on high-throughput TCR beta sequencing. In the later analysis, no new phenotypic data were used to find candidate immune exposures; instead, reliance was placed on TCR beta sequences and their occurrence across donors. Of the 398 genotyped donors, roughly 76% were placed in the genetic ancestry cluster associated with self-reported Caucasian donors. On average, 235,054 unique TCR beta nucleotide sequences were sequenced per donor among about 400 genotyped donors of the cohort, with 15% to 20% of those sequences being non-productive. Class I and class II HLA loci were covered by the typing at four-digit resolution. A later genetic analysis took genome-wide SNP genotypes for about three fifths of the 666 donors and used that subset as a discovery cohort. About 5 DR-DQ haplotypes were handled as single units for association and clustering, since linkage in the cohort was strong. The number of typed donors differed by locus: about 620-640 for A, B, C, DRB1 and DQB1; some 500 for DQA1; around 610 for DPA1; and roughly 450 for DPB1. An early release covering some 640 HLA-typed donors comprised about 320 gigabases of sequencing data and around 85 million unique TCR sequences.

In total, around 600 healthy bone marrow donors made up the cohort. At the time of sampling, all cohort members were nominally healthy, though unrecorded immune exposures were likely present. The donor was CMV seronegative and was included in the group of about 350 seronegative cohort members. A peripheral blood sample was provided by each donor, and peripheral blood mononuclear cells were used for TCR beta sequencing. The Qiagen DNeasy Blood Extraction Kit was used to extract genomic DNA from the blood cell samples. Libraries came from the immunoSEQ multiplex PCR assay. A mixture of 60 forward primers for TCR Vbeta segments and 13 reverse primers for TCR Jbeta segments was used in the multiplex PCR. The CDR3 region of rearranged TCR beta genes was amplified from genomic DNA by a multiplex PCR assay. The Illumina HiSeq System was used to sequence the amplified TCR beta libraries as 87-base-pair reads. On the authors' methods: In a later analysis, roughly 80 million unique TCR beta chains were counted across the approximately 620 repertoires, and roughly 11 million of these chains were shared by at least two donors. To remove PCR and sequencing errors, raw reads were error-corrected and collapsed into unique sequences using a nearest-neighbor algorithm that merged closely related sequences. To assign V, D and J gene segments, CDR3 sequences were aligned to IMGT reference sequences. For a sequence to be retained, a match of at least six nucleotides was required to both a V gene segment and a J gene segment. Rearrangements were called productive when the CDR3 lacked stop codons and stayed in frame with V and J; all others were non-productive. CDR3 was defined according to IMGT convention as the region running from the second conserved V-encoded cysteine to the conserved J-encoded phenylalanine. The earlier analysis of around 640 of the donors excluded sequences that lacked an unambiguous match to a single V gene segment. An earlier analysis of around 600 of the donors classified V segments as functional when productive rearrangements were above 56.7% and as segregating when the standard deviation between donors was above 5%. A statistical classification framework was built to diagnose cytomegalovirus status from the catalog of TCR beta chain sequences. A later analysis assigned V and J genes by comparing TCR nucleotide sequences with IMGT/GENE-DB human TR gene sequences. A later analysis assigned CDR3 sequences and most-parsimonious VDJ recombination scenarios with the TCRdist pipeline. In a later analysis, every TCR beta chain was defined by the combination of its CDR3 amino acid sequence and its V-gene family, and reads without a unique V-gene family were dropped. A later analysis removed 500 to 600 highly shared, low-generation-probability nucleotide sequences to deal with suspected cross-contamination and a sequencing artifact. In a later analysis, a clonal expansion index was calculated for each public chain from normalized within-repertoire ranks of inferred template counts. In a later analysis, generation probabilities were computed using a VDJ recombination model fitted to out-of-frame rearrangements, and the results were checked against IGoR. In a later analysis, hypergeometric tests were used to score TCR-TCR, TCR-HLA and TCR-CMV co-occurrence, with a repertoire-size bias correction applied to TCR pairs. False discovery rates were estimated in a later analysis by permuting HLA or CMV assignments 20 times. In a later analysis, co-occurring TCRs were grouped using DBSCAN, with TCRdist sequence similarity added in when clustering inside HLA-allele-positive subsets. Repertoires with fewer than 30,000 or more than 120,000 public chains were left out of co-occurrence clustering, as were about 5 repertoires with anomalous nucleotide sharing. TCRdb's version of the immuneACCESS table is confined to in-frame rearrangements and falls short of the full clone set. An unresolved V gene accounts for under half of the shortfall where checked; the remainder is of unknown origin. V and J calls and clone size are given by that table; D and trimming were obtained from the DNA. The sample table records around 180,000 clones; 85% of these occur just once. The ten largest account for 1% of the sample.

The paper's findings and limits, for the study overall: In vitro tests confirmed that three of the cytomegalovirus-associated TCR beta chains recognize cytomegalovirus antigens. The sequencing pipeline was judged likely to have produced a cluster of highly shared sequence variants as a technical artifact. The authors suggested that the approach could potentially be generalized to other disease states and immunological phenotypes. Specific HLA alleles were associated with around 18,000 TCR beta sequences at a false discovery rate of 0.05 in a later analysis. Most CMV-associated TCR beta chains appeared to be HLA-restricted in a later analysis, and the HLA associations seemed to be driven largely by CMV exposure. While some public TCRs were present in many individuals, most TCR sequences turned up only very rarely across donors. Linkage disequilibrium might explain the correlated functional status among segregating V segments, but an unknown experimental factor could not be excluded. According to a later analysis, parvovirus B19, influenza, CMV and Epstein-Barr virus appeared linked to several top co-occurrence clusters. A further reported finding was that TCR beta sequences accurately predicted the HLA-A and HLA-B alleles for most subjects in the first cohort. In a later analysis, the rate of TCR association differed among HLA loci, with DRB1 alleles having the most associated TCRs and HLA-C alleles having the fewest. Because counts were too low, seventeen rarely observed V segments, including chromosome 9 orphons, were left out of the earlier analysis of several hundred of the donors. The only immune exposure information available for the cohort was CMV serostatus. A later genetic analysis associated a missense DCLRE1C variant with V-gene and J-gene trimming of TCR beta chains, and an independent cohort replicated the association. In this cohort, only TCR beta chains were sequenced, and detectable features were limited by the absence of alpha or paired-chain data. According to a later genetic analysis, donors in an Asian-associated ancestry cluster had fewer N-insertions in productive TCRs than the approximately 610-donor mean. In both the original and validation cohorts, the classifier was reported to diagnose cytomegalovirus status with high specificity and sensitivity. Because the 87-base-pair reads could not distinguish some IMGT-functional V segments, including TRBV6-2 and TRBV6-3, those segments were excluded. In an earlier analysis of a few hundred of the donors, most TCR beta V segments were observed in productive rearrangements about 90% or about 30% of the time, broadly matching IMGT annotations. Roughly uniform sequencing depth across donors was assumed in presence/absence analyses, although this assumption may not hold. When HLA alleles, especially DR and DQ, strongly co-occurred, attributing TCR associations to individual alleles was difficult. The study gave a list of roughly 150 TCR beta chains associated with cytomegalovirus. HLA typing was unavailable for some donors at each locus, so association tests used only the typed subset. In a later analysis, HLA-associated TCR beta chains showed more clonal expansion and lower generation probabilities than non-associated chains that were equally common.

Turning to this clone: Its antigen is currently not known. No base quality values were provided; no much bigger clone lies one nucleotide off.

As encoded in the germline V gene, CDR1 is SGDLS while CDR2 is YYNGEE. The CDR3 contains 14 residues, cysteine and phenylalanine counted. CDR3 DNA only is kept here, 42 bases in frame from base 1. Germline trimming amounts to 0 bases on V and 11 bases on J, with 10 as the count of junction bases outside the gene matches. This receptor chain uses TRBV9 and TRBJ2-5; 7 of the junction bases match TRBD2. This receptor was obtained from a boy aged 2 to 10 in good health and CMV-seronegative. Material for sequencing was PBMCs. This receptor has the CDR3 CASSVEPSGREQYF. In nucleotides, the sequence is TGTGCCAGCAGCGTAGAACCTAGCGGCCGGGAGCAGTACTTC.